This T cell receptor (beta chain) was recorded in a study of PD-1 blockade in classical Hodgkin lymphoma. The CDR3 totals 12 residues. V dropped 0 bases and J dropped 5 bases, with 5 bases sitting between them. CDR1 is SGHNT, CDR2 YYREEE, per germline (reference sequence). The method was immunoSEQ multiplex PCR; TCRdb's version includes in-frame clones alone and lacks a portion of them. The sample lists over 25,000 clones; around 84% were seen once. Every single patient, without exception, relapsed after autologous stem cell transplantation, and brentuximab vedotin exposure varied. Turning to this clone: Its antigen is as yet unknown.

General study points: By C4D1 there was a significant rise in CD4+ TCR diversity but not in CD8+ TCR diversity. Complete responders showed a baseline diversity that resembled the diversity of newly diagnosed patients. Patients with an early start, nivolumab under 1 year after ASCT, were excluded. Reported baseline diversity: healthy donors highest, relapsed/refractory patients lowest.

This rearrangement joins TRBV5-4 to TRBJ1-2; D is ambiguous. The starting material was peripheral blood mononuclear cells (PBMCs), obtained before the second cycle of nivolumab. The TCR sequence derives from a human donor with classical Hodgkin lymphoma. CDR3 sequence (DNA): TGTGCCAGCAGCTTGGAGTATTATGGCTACACCTTC. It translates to CASSLEYYGYTF.